Listed below are T cell receptor beta chains from one sample, sequenced in a study of blood T cell repertoires in COVID-19. Sequencing was performed with immunoSEQ multiplex PCR; in TCRdb, only in-frame clones are kept and a portion is missing. The table includes some 80,000 clones, around four fifths detected once. The sample was peripheral blood. The receptors shown here come from a human donor in a cohort sampled during active COVID-19. CDR3s leave out the opening cysteine and the closing phenylalanine or tryptophan. Each record gives: V gene, J gene, CDR3 protein.

TRBV3-1/TRBV3-2	TRBJ2-7	ASSQLYEQY
TRBV6-6	TRBJ1-5	ASATGRDSGNQPQH
TRBV7-3	TRBJ1-1	ASSVQENTEAF
TRBV5-1	TRBJ2-1	ASSLGQGGTNEQF
TRBV19	TRBJ2-3	ASSIEGEGPDTQY
TRBV6-5	TRBJ2-7	ASRRDREAREQY
TRBV5-4	TRBJ2-1	ASSQGLAGGYNEQF
TRBV7-2	TRBJ2-2	ASSSQGFGELF
TRBV11-2	TRBJ2-2	ASSPRTSGAGELF
TRBV11-3	TRBJ2-1	ASSLDPLAGRHEQF
TRBV6-5	TRBJ2-1	ASSYSTSSAIEQF
TRBV29-1	TRBJ2-1	SVPGLAGDNEQF
TRBV30	TRBJ2-3	AWGVRSADTQY
TRBV7-3	TRBJ2-3	ASSLGGRRTDTQY
TRBV5-4	TRBJ1-1	ASSSRGNTEAF
TRBV5-6	TRBJ2-7	AALNEQY
TRBV28	TRBJ2-7	ASNGGLTYEQY
TRBV9	TRBJ1-1	ASSVDSRGGTEAF
TRBV20-1	TRBJ1-4	SASQRVREKLF
TRBV15	TRBJ2-3	ATSSPDRGSGDTQY
TRBV19	TRBJ2-5	ASSTGDSQETQY
TRBV19	TRBJ1-5	ASSIDGGQPQH
TRBV7-9	TRBJ1-2	ASSTWGRGMEVNGYT
TRBV5-1	TRBJ1-1	ASRRARGQTEAF
TRBV6-5	TRBJ1-5	ASILTGTDNQPQH
TRBV6-1	TRBJ1-6	ASSDSTGGNSPLH
TRBV6-4	TRBJ1-2	ASSLTTGGNYGYT
TRBV28	TRBJ1-2	ASSFWGPYGYT
TRBV19	TRBJ2-5	ASSIGTSGPLGETQY
TRBV6-1	TRBJ1-5	ASSEALSVFGH
TRBV7-6	TRBJ2-3	ASSFSSGGTDTQY
TRBV3-1/TRBV3-2	TRBJ2-7	ASRRGTGLPYEQY
TRBV11-3	TRBJ2-1	ASSPGTSGTNEQF
TRBV19	TRBJ1-6	ASSIEGGRNSPLH
TRBV29-1	TRBJ1-2	SVGKAGYGYT
TRBV27	TRBJ1-2	ASSLRGDRNYGYT
TRBV11-2	TRBJ2-5	ASSQGQGQTQY
TRBV19	TRBJ2-7	ASRDSGYEQY
TRBV30	TRBJ2-5	AWSEGLAGGETQY
TRBV7-3	TRBJ1-1	ASSLTGGLGNTEAF
TRBV27	TRBJ2-5	ASSLSSLQETQY
TRBV29-1	TRBJ1-5	SVRPGGDQPQH